This note documents a single T cell receptor (beta chain) sequence. TCRdb reprocessed the RT-PCR reads via MiXCR and lists one record per CDR3 protein. The sample yields about 680,000 distinct CDR3 sequences, 13% to 15% seen once. The CDR3 loop spans 17 amino acids. Germline trimming cut 4 bases from V and 5 bases from J; bases unmatched to any gene: 10. The germline V gene encodes CDR1 SGHVS and CDR2 FNYEAQ. The receptor's source is a female donor in good health, serving as a healthy control. Material for sequencing was memory CD4+ T cells from blood. The chain combines TRBV7-6 with TRBJ2-1; 11 bases map to TRBD2. The CDR3: CASSSRVGTSGDNEQFF. The DNA of the CDR3 is TGTGCCAGCAGCTCAAGAGTTGGGACTAGCGGAGACAATGAGCAGTTCTTC.